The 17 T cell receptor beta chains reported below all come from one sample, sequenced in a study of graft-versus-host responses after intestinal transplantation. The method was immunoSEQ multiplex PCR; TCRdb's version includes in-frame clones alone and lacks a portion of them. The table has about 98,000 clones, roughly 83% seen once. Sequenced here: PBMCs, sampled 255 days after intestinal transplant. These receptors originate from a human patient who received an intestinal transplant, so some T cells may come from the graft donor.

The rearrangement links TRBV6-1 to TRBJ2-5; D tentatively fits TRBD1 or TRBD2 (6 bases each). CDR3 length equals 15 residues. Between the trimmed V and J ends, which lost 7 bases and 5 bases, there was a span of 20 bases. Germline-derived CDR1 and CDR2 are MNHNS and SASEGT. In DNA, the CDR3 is TGTGCCAGCACTTTAGCGGCCAGGGGCGAGGAGACCCAGTACTTC. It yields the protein CASTLAARGEETQYF.

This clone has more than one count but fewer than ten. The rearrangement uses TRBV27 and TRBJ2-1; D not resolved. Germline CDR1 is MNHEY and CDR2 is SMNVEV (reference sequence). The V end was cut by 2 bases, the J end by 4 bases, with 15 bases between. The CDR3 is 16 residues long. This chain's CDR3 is CASSLPPASNYNEQFF. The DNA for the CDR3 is TGTGCCAGCAGTTTACCCCCTGCGTCCAATTACAATGAGCAGTTCTTC.

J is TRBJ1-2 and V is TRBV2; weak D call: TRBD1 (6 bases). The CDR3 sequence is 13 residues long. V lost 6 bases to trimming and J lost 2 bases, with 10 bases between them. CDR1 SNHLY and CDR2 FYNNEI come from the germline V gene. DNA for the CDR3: TGTGCCAGCAGGGACAGACAGAACTATGGCTACACCTTC. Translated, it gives CASRDRQNYGYTF. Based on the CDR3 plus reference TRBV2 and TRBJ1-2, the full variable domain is EPEVTQTPSHQVTQMGQEVILRCVPISNHLYFYWYRQILGQKVEFLVSFYNNEISEKSEIFDDQFSVERPDGSNFTLKIRSTKLEDSAMYFCASRDRQNYGYTFGSGTRLTVV.

The CDR3: CASSKGTSGTYNEQFF. CDR3 bases: TGCGCCAGCAGTAAAGGGACTAGCGGTACCTACAATGAGCAGTTCTTC. The V and J genes are TRBV5-1 and TRBJ2-1; TRBD2 matches at 11 bases. Germline V lookup: CDR1 SGHRS, CDR2 YFSETQ. The V segment lost 5 bases and the J segment 2 bases; nucleotides outside the gene matches: 6. The CDR3 loop spans 16 amino acids.

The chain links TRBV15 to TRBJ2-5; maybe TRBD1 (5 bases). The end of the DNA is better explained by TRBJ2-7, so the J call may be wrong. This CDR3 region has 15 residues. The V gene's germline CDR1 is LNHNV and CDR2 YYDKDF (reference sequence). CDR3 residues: CATSRGQQPPYEQYF. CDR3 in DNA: TGTGCCACCAGCAGAGGACAGCAACCCCCCTACGAGCAGTACTTC.

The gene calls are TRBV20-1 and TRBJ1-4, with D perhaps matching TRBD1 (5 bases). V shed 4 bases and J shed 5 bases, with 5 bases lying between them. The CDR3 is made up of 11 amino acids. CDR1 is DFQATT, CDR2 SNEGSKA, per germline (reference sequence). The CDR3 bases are TGCAGTGCTACAGGGAATGAAAAACTGTTTTTT. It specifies CSATGNEKLFF.

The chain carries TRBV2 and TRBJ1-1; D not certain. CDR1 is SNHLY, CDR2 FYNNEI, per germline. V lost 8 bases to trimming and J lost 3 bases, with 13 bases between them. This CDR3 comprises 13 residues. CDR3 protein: CASPRGLDTEAFF. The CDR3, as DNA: TGTGCCAGCCCGCGGGGATTGGACACTGAAGCTTTCTTT.

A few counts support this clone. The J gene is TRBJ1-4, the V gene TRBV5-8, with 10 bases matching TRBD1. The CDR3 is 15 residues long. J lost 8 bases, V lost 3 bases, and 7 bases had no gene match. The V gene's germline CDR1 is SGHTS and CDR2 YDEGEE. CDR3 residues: CASSSRTGGGEKLFF. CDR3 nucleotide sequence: TGTGCCAGCAGCTCCCGGACAGGGGGAGGGGAAAAACTGTTTTTT.

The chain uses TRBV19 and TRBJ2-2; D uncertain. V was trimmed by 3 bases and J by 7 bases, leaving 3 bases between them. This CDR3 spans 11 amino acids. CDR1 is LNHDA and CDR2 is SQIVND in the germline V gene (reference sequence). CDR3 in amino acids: CASSIYGELFF. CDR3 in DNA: TGTGCCAGTAGTATTTACGGGGAGCTGTTTTTT.

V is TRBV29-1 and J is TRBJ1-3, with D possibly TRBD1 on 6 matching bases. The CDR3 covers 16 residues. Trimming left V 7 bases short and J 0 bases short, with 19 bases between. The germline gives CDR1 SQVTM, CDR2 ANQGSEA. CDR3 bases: TGCAGCGCCGAAGGGGGGGAGGGCCGCTCTGGAAACACCATATATTTT. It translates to CSAEGGEGRSGNTIYF.

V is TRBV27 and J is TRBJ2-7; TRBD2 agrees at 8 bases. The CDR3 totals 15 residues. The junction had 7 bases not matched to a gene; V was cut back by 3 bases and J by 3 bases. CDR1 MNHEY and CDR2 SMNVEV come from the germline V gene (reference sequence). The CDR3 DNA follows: TGTGCCAGCAGTTTCGGGAGGGGAGGGGGCTACGAGCAGTACTTC. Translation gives CASSFGRGGGYEQYF.

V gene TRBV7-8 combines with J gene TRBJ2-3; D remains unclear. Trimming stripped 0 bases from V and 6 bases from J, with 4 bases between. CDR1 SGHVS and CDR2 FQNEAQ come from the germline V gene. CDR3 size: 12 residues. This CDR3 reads CASSLASDTQYF. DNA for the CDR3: TGTGCCAGCAGCTTAGCTAGTGATACGCAGTATTTT. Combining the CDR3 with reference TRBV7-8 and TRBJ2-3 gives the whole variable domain GAGVSQSPRYKVAKRGQDVALRCDPISGHVSLFWYQQALGQGPEFLTYFQNEAQLDKSGLPSDRFFAERPEGSVSTLKIQRTQQEDSAVYLCASSLASDTQYFGPGTRLTVL.

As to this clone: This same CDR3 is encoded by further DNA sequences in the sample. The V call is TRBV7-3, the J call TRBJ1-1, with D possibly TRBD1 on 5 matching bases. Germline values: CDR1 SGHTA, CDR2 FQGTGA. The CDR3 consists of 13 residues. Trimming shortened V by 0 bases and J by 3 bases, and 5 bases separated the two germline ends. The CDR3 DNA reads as TGTGCCAGCAGCTTAACCAGGGACACTGAAGCTTTCTTT. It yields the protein CASSLTRDTEAFF.

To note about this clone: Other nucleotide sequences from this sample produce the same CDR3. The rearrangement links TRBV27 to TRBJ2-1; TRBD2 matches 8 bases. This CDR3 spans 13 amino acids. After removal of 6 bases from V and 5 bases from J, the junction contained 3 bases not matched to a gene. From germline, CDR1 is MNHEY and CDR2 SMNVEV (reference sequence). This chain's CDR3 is CASSLAGDNEQFF. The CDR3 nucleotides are TGTGCCAGCAGCCTAGCGGGCGACAATGAGCAGTTCTTC.

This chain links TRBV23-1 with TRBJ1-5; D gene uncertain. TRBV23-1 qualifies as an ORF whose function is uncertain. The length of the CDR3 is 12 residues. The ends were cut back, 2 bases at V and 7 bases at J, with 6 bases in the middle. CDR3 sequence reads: CASSQESQPQHF. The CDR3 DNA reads TGCGCCAGCAGTCAAGAGTCACAGCCCCAGCATTTT.

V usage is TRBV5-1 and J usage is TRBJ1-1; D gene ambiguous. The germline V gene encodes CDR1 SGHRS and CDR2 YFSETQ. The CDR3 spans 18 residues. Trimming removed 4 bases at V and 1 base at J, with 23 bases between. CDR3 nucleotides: TGCGCCAGCAGCCCATTACATGACGAGCCGGGGAGGAACACTGAAGCTTTCTTT. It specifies CASSPLHDEPGRNTEAFF.

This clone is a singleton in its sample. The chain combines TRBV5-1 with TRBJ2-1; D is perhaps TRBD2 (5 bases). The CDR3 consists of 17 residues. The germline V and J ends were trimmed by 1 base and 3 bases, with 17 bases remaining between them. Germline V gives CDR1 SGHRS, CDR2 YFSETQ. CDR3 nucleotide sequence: TGCGCCAGCAGCTTGACGCGCCCCGGTACTAGCTACAATGAGCAGTTCTTC. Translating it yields CASSLTRPGTSYNEQFF.